Listed below are T cell receptor beta chains from one sample, sequenced in a study of blood T cell repertoires in COVID-19. TCRdb's table, derived via immunoSEQ multiplex PCR, lists solely in-frame clones and lacks some. Here the sample spans about 280,000 clones, 82% being singletons. Sample: PBMCs or T cells enriched from blood (not recorded which). The receptors were sampled from a man aged 40-49 years who had been exposed to COVID-19. Each CDR3 is given with its conserved first and last residue. The D gene is left open where the match is weak. Some rows have no size entry. The others give once, few or many, or a class for an expanded clone.

NA	TRBV7-8	NA	TRBJ2-4	CASRDDRSAKNIQYF	TGTGCCAGCAGGGATGACAGGTCCGCCAAAAACATTCAGTACTTC
NA	TRBV19	once	TRBJ2-7	CASSRGRTGYEQYF	TGTGCCAGTAGCAGGGGCCGGACGGGCTACGAGCAGTACTTC
TRBD1	TRBV10-3	NA	TRBJ1-5	CAISEEGAEQPQHF	TGTGCCATCAGTGAGGAGGGGGCTGAGCAGCCCCAGCATTTT
TRBD1	TRBV7-9	once	TRBJ1-5	CASSLSTGAQPQHF	TGTGCCAGCAGCTTATCGACAGGGGCTCAGCCCCAGCATTTT
TRBD1	TRBV2	NA	TRBJ2-5	CASSEPRDRERGETQYF	TGTGCCAGCAGTGAACCCCGTGACAGGGAACGGGGAGAGACCCAGTACTTC
NA	TRBV7-2	few	TRBJ2-3	CASGTSSDTQYF	TGTGCCAGCGGGACTTCGAGCGATACGCAGTATTTT
TRBD2	TRBV10-1	NA	TRBJ2-1	CASSRLAGDNEQFF	TGCGCCAGCAGTAGATTAGCGGGAGACAATGAGCAGTTCTTC
NA	TRBV5-1	NA	TRBJ2-5	CASSDDRAGFETQYF	TGCGCCAGCAGCGATGACAGGGCGGGATTCGAGACCCAGTACTTC
NA	TRBV24-1	NA	TRBJ2-5	CATSDSSLETQYF	TGTGCCACCAGTGATTCTAGTTTGGAGACCCAGTACTTC
NA	TRBV11-3	once	TRBJ2-1	CASSFTVGSYNEQFF	TGTGCCAGCAGCTTTACAGTCGGCTCCTACAATGAGCAGTTCTTC
NA	TRBV7-8	few	TRBJ1-1	CASSLGRRQPEAFF	TGTGCCAGCAGCTTAGGGAGGAGGCAGCCTGAAGCTTTCTTT
NA	TRBV6-5	NA	TRBJ1-1	CASSYGAGAEAFF	TGTGCCAGCAGTTACGGGGCGGGGGCTGAAGCTTTCTTT
NA	TRBV5-8	NA	TRBJ2-3	CASSSIDTQYF	TGTGCCAGCAGTTCAATCGATACGCAGTATTTT
TRBD2	TRBV3-1/TRBV3-2	once	TRBJ2-1	CASSPVYSGRTNEQFF	TGTGCCAGCAGCCCCGTATATAGCGGGAGGACGAATGAGCAGTTCTTC
NA	TRBV27	NA	TRBJ1-5	CASSLQGNQPQHF	TGTGCCAGCAGTTTACAGGGAAATCAGCCCCAGCATTTT
NA	TRBV24-1	once	TRBJ1-1	CATSEEGNTEAFF	TGTGCCACCAGTGAAGAGGGGAACACTGAAGCTTTCTTT
NA	TRBV5-3	NA	TRBJ2-1	CARQTKPGVQDNEQFF	TGTGCCAGACAAACTAAACCAGGGGTGCAAGATAATGAGCAGTTCTTC
TRBD2	TRBV7-6	NA	TRBJ2-2	CASSLAVLAGVGTGELFF	TGTGCCAGCAGCTTAGCTGTTCTAGCGGGAGTGGGGACCGGGGAGCTGTTTTTT
NA	TRBV2	NA	TRBJ1-6	CASKTENSPLHF	TGTGCCAGCAAGACTGAAAATTCACCCCTCCACTTT
TRBD1	TRBV19	NA	TRBJ1-6	CASSLTRDRGQSSYNSPLHF	TGTGCCAGTAGTTTAACCCGGGACAGGGGCCAGAGCTCCTATAATTCACCCCTCCACTTT
NA	TRBV28	many	TRBJ2-1	CASSYSGGIQFF	TGTGCCAGCAGTTATTCGGGCGGGATTCAGTTCTTC
NA	TRBV6-5	NA	TRBJ2-3	CASSYGGAGEEDTQYF	TGTGCCAGCAGTTATGGTGGTGCAGGGGAAGAGGATACGCAGTATTTT
NA	TRBV5-4	NA	TRBJ2-3	CASSLDYTQYF	TGTGCCAGCAGCTTAGACTATACGCAGTATTTT
TRBD1	TRBV19	NA	TRBJ1-1	CASSWGTGVGTEAFF	TGTGCCAGTAGTTGGGGGACAGGGGTAGGGACTGAAGCTTTCTTT
TRBD2	TRBV27	NA	TRBJ2-1	CASSLGSGTYNEQFF	TGTGCCAGCAGTTTAGGTAGCGGGACCTACAATGAGCAGTTCTTC
NA	TRBV4-1	NA	TRBJ2-6	CASSQNAQALSGANVLTF	TGCGCCAGCAGCCAAAATGCCCAGGCCCTCTCTGGGGCCAACGTCCTGACTTTC
NA	TRBV7-9	NA	TRBJ2-7	CASSLGSRGEQYF	TGTGCCAGCAGCTTAGGGAGTCGGGGAGAGCAGTACTTC
TRBD1	TRBV18	NA	TRBJ1-3	CASSPRDRGSSGNTIYF	TGTGCCAGCTCACCCCGGGACAGGGGTAGTTCTGGAAACACCATATATTTT
NA	TRBV30	once	TRBJ1-5	CAWRETSNQPQHF	TGTGCCTGGAGGGAGACTAGCAATCAGCCCCAGCATTTT
TRBD1	TRBV19	NA	TRBJ2-2	CASRYRGLTGELFF	TGTGCCAGTAGGTACAGGGGGTTGACCGGGGAGCTGTTTTTT
NA	TRBV4-2	NA	TRBJ1-1	CASSQDPGTEAFF	TGTGCCAGCAGCCAAGATCCAGGCACTGAAGCTTTCTTT